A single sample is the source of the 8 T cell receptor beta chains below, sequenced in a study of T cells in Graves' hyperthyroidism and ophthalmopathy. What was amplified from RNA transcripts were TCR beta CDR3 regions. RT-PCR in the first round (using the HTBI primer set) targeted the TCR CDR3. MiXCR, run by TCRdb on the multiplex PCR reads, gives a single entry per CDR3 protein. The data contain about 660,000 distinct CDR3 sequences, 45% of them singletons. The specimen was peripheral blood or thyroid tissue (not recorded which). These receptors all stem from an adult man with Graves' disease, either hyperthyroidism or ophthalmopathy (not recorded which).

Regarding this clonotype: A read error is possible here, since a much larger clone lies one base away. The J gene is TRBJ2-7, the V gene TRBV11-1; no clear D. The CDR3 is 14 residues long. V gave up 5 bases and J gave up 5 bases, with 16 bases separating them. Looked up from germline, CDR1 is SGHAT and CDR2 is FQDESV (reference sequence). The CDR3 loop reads CASSPPGTAHEQYF. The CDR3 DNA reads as TGTGCCAGCAGCCCCCCCGGTACGGCCCACGAGCAGTACTTC. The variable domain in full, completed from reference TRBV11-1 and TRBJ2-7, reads EAEVAQSPRYKITEKSQAVAFWCDPISGHATLYWYRQILGQGPELLVQFQDESVVDDSQLPKDRFSAERLKGVDSTLKIQPAELGDSAMYLCASSPPGTAHEQYFGPGTRLTVT.

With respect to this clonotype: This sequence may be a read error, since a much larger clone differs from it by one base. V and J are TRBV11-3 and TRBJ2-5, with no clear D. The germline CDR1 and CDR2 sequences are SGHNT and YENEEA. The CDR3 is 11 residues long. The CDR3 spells CTSSLQETKYF. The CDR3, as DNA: TGTACCAGCAGCCTCCAAGAGACCAAGTACTTC.

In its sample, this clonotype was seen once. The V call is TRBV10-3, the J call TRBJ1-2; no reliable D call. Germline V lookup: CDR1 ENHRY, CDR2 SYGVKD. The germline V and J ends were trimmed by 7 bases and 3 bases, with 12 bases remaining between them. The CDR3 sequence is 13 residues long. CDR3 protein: CAINGQPYYGYTF. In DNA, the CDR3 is TGTGCCATCAATGGCCAGCCCTACTATGGCTACACCTTC.

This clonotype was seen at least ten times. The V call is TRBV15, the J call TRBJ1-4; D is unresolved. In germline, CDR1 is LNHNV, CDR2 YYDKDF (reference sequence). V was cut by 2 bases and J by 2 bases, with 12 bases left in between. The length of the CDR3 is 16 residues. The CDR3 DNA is TGTGCCACCAGCAGAACCATCGCAGCTACTAATGAAAAACTGTTTTTT. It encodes CATSRTIAATNEKLFF.

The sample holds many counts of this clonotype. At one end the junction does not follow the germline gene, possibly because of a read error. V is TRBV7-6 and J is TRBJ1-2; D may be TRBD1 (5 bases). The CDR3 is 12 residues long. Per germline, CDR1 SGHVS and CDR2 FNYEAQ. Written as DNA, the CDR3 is TGTGCCAGCAGAACCGGGACGGAACTAGCCCGCTTC. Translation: CASRTGTELARF.

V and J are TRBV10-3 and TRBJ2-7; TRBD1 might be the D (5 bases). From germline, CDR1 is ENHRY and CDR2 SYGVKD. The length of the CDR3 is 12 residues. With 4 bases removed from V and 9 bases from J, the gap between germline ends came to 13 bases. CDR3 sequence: CAISGDARGQYF. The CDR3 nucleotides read TGTGCCATCAGTGGGGATGCAAGGGGGCAGTACTTC.

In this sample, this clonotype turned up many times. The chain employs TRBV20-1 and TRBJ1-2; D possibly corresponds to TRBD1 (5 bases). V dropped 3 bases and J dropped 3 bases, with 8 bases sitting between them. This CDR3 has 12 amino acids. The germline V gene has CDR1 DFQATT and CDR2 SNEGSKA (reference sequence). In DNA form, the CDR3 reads TGCAGTGCTAGCTCGGGGGACTATGGCTACACCTTC. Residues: CSASSGDYGYTF.

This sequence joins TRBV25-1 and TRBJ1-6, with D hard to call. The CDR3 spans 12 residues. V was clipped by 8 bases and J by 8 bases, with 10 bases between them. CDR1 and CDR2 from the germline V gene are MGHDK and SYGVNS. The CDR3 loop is CASLSLDSPLHF. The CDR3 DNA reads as TGTGCCAGCTTATCCCTGGATTCACCCCTCCACTTT.